What follows is one T cell receptor beta chain and its context. The antigen is unknown. The data belong to a study of OX40 agonist ivuxolimab in advanced cancers. General study results and limits: The authors also found low normalized T-cell clonal expansion in some nonresponders.

Clones were sequenced by immunoSEQ multiplex PCR, and TCRdb holds only the in-frame ones, with some missing. The sample shows roughly 80,000 clones, 75% to 90% of them seen only once. The CDR3 totals 18 residues. Germline V gives CDR1 SGHRS, CDR2 YFSETQ. With V trimmed by 0 bases and J by 1 base, 8 bases remained unmatched. A history of autoimmune disease or systemic immunosuppression excluded patients. This receptor was identified in an adult with an advanced solid tumor such as melanoma, head and neck, liver or kidney cancer. This chain joins TRBV5-1 and TRBJ2-2; TRBD2 matches 8 bases. The input for sequencing was CD4+ or CD8+ T cells sorted from blood, taken in a trial of the OX40 agonist ivuxolimab. The CDR3 bases are TGCGCCAGCAGCTTGGCCCTCAGGACTAGCAGGAACACCGGGGAGCTGTTTTTT. It specifies CASSLALRTSRNTGELFF.